A selection of T cell receptor beta chains follows, all from one sample in a study of blood T cell repertoires in COVID-19. Only in-frame clones appear in the TCRdb table, and some are missing; sequencing was by immunoSEQ multiplex PCR. There are approximately 50,000 clones in the sample; roughly 87% occur only once, and roughly 10% lies in the top ten. Sequenced sample: peripheral blood. These receptors all stem from a human donor in a cohort sampled during active COVID-19. Both conserved end residues are part of each CDR3. D genes are given only for firm matches. The size field is filled for only some rows; it gives once, few, many or a size class.

>TRBV11-1|NA|TRBJ2-7|NA
CASSLVDSEQYF
TGTGCCAGCAGCTTAGTAGACTCGGAGCAGTACTTC
>TRBV5-1|NA|TRBJ1-4|NA
CASSLGAEGGEKLFF
TGCGCCAGCAGCTTGGGTGCTGAGGGCGGTGAAAAACTGTTTTTT
>TRBV9|TRBD2|TRBJ2-2|NA
CASSVGGSGRPFTGELFF
TGTGCCAGCAGCGTAGGAGGTAGCGGGAGGCCCTTCACCGGGGAGCTGTTTTTT
>TRBV6-1|NA|TRBJ1-5|NA
CASSESRQRGNQPQHF
TGTGCCAGCAGTGAAAGTCGGCAGCGGGGCAATCAGCCCCAGCATTTT
>TRBV9|NA|TRBJ2-5|NA
CASSTGTLYQETQYF
TGTGCCAGCAGCACCGGGACTCTATACCAAGAGACCCAGTACTTC
>TRBV10-3|TRBD2|TRBJ2-7|NA
CAISEYRLAESYEQYF
TGTGCCATCAGTGAGTATAGACTAGCGGAATCCTACGAGCAGTACTTC
>TRBV5-1|NA|TRBJ2-5|NA
CASSLAGQLAETQYF
TGCGCCAGCAGCTTGGCAGGACAGTTGGCGGAGACCCAGTACTTC
>TRBV2|NA|TRBJ2-2|NA
CASSYYTGELFF
TGTGCCAGCAGTTACTACACCGGGGAGCTGTTTTTT
>TRBV5-4|NA|TRBJ1-2|NA
CASSLKGGGYGYTF
TGTGCCAGCAGCCTCAAGGGGGGAGGGTATGGCTACACCTTC
>TRBV5-1|NA|TRBJ1-4|NA
CASSFDRVNEKLFF
TGCGCCAGCAGCTTTGACAGAGTAAATGAAAAACTGTTTTTT
>TRBV18|TRBD1|TRBJ2-7|NA
CASSRGTGTYEQYF
TGTGCCAGCTCACGGGGGACAGGAACCTACGAGCAGTACTTC
>TRBV6-7|NA|TRBJ2-5|few
CASSLLETQYF
TGTGCCAGCTCCCTCTTAGAGACCCAGTACTTC
>TRBV19|TRBD2|TRBJ2-7|NA
CASSLAGGPGEQYF
TGTGCCAGTAGTCTAGCGGGAGGGCCGGGGGAGCAGTACTTC
>TRBV6-4|NA|TRBJ2-2|NA
CASSGEGGNTGELFF
TGTGCCAGCAGTGGCGAAGGAGGGAACACCGGGGAGCTGTTTTTT
>TRBV20-1|NA|TRBJ2-6|NA
CSATETGAHSFSGANVLTF
TGCAGTGCTACTGAGACAGGAGCCCACTCCTTCTCTGGGGCCAACGTCCTGACTTTC
>TRBV5-4|NA|TRBJ2-1|NA
CASSGTGGATYNEQFF
TGTGCCAGCAGCGGGACCGGCGGGGCCACCTACAATGAGCAGTTCTTC
>TRBV27|TRBD1|TRBJ1-2|once
CASSSRGDYGYTF
TGTGCCAGCAGTTCCAGGGGGGACTATGGCTACACCTTC
>TRBV28|TRBD2|TRBJ2-2|NA
CASSLSPTGGRATGELFF
TGTGCCAGCAGTTTAAGCCCTACTGGCGGGAGGGCCACCGGGGAGCTGTTTTTT
>TRBV5-1|NA|TRBJ1-1|NA
CASSVGTIAEAFF
TGCGCCAGCAGCGTCGGGACAATCGCTGAAGCTTTCTTT
>TRBV3-1/TRBV3-2|TRBD2|TRBJ2-5|once
CASSPGRLVKETQYF
TGTGCCAGCAGCCCCGGGAGGCTTGTCAAAGAGACCCAGTACTTC
>TRBV28|NA|TRBJ1-4|NA
CASSSPGIATNEKLFF
TGTGCCAGCAGTTCGCCAGGAATTGCAACTAATGAAAAACTGTTTTTT
>TRBV28|TRBD2|TRBJ2-3|NA
CASSLPGSGTDTQYF
TGTGCCAGCAGTTTACCGGGTAGCGGGACAGATACGCAGTATTTT
>TRBV20-1|NA|TRBJ1-3|NA
CSAYSGNTIYF
TGCAGTGCCTATTCGGGAAACACCATATATTTT
>TRBV4-3|TRBD1|TRBJ1-2|NA
CASSLGQGSNGYTF
TGCGCCAGCAGCCTTGGACAGGGAAGCAATGGCTACACCTTC
>TRBV28|NA|TRBJ2-5|NA
CASSPRVTQYF
TGTGCCAGCAGTCCCCGGGTCACCCAGTACTTC
>TRBV10-2|NA|TRBJ2-3|few
CASSESPVGTDTQYF
TGCGCCAGCAGTGAGTCCCCGGTGGGCACAGATACGCAGTATTTT
>TRBV29-1|NA|TRBJ2-1|NA
CSVQRDTSTDEQFF
TGCAGCGTTCAAAGGGACACTAGTACAGATGAGCAGTTCTTC
>TRBV24-1|TRBD2|TRBJ2-1|NA
CATSGGVDSYNEQFF
TGTGCCACGAGCGGGGGGGTAGACTCCTACAATGAGCAGTTCTTC
>TRBV30|TRBD2|TRBJ2-1|few
CAWSVGGSSYNEQFF
TGTGCCTGGAGTGTGGGCGGGAGCTCCTACAATGAGCAGTTCTTC
>TRBV2|NA|TRBJ1-6|NA
CASSPAGPGDSPLHF
TGTGCCAGCAGTCCGGCAGGGCCTGGCGATTCACCCCTCCACTTT
>TRBV3-1/TRBV3-2|TRBD1|TRBJ2-7|NA
CASSRGQGYEQYF
TGTGCCAGCAGCCGCGGACAGGGTTACGAGCAGTACTTC
>TRBV24-1|TRBD2|TRBJ2-3|NA
CATSVGRGSTDTQYF
TGTGCCACCAGTGTGGGGCGGGGGAGCACAGATACGCAGTATTTT
>TRBV2|TRBD1|TRBJ1-5|NA
CASSDRTGGQPQHF
TGTGCCAGCAGTGACAGGACAGGGGGTCAGCCCCAGCATTTT
>TRBV6-2/TRBV6-3|NA|TRBJ1-1|NA
CASSYLPPNTEAFF
TGTGCCAGCAGTTATCTCCCCCCCAACACTGAAGCTTTCTTT
>TRBV30|TRBD1|TRBJ1-1|few
CAWAATGRETEAFF
TGTGCCTGGGCAGCGACAGGGAGAGAGACTGAAGCTTTCTTT
>TRBV9|NA|TRBJ2-6|few
CASSPLSGFGANVLTF
TGTGCCAGCAGCCCACTCTCGGGGTTCGGGGCCAACGTCCTGACTTTC
>TRBV10-3|NA|TRBJ2-7|NA
CAITPGDSYEQYF
TGTGCCATCACCCCAGGGGATTCCTACGAGCAGTACTTC
>TRBV24-1|NA|TRBJ1-1|once
CATSEAGAGDTEAFF
TGTGCCACCAGTGAAGCGGGGGCAGGGGACACTGAAGCTTTCTTT
>TRBV18|NA|TRBJ1-3|NA
CASSPTYSGNTIYF
TGTGCCAGCTCACCGACATATTCTGGAAACACCATATATTTT
>TRBV10-3|TRBD1|TRBJ2-4|once
CAISERDRVGQYF
TGTGCCATCAGTGAGAGGGACAGGGTTGGTCAGTACTTC
>TRBV30|TRBD2|TRBJ2-2|NA
CAWSVPPTSGRRTGELFF
TGTGCCTGGAGTGTACCTCCGACTAGCGGGAGACGTACCGGGGAGCTGTTTTTT
>TRBV28|NA|TRBJ2-1|NA
CASSLLGGRHNEQFF
TGTGCCAGCAGTCTATTGGGGGGACGACACAATGAGCAGTTCTTC
>TRBV10-3|NA|TRBJ1-2|NA
CAISESTGLTDGYTF
TGTGCCATCAGTGAGTCAACAGGGTTGACAGATGGCTACACCTTC
>TRBV5-5|TRBD1|TRBJ2-1|NA
CASSPRTGVNEQFF
TGTGCCAGCAGCCCGAGGACAGGGGTCAATGAGCAGTTCTTC
>TRBV5-1|NA|TRBJ2-1|NA
CASSLVSESSSYNEQFF
TGCGCCAGCAGCTTGGTTTCTGAGAGTAGCTCCTACAATGAGCAGTTCTTC
>TRBV28|NA|TRBJ2-2|NA
CASRGSNTGELFF
TGTGCCAGCAGGGGCTCCAACACCGGGGAGCTGTTTTTT
>TRBV7-8|TRBD2|TRBJ2-1|NA
CASSLAPSGGYNEQFF
TGTGCCAGCAGCTTAGCCCCTAGCGGGGGATACAATGAGCAGTTCTTC
>TRBV6-5|NA|TRBJ2-1|NA
CASSRLVFGYEQFF
TGTGCCAGCAGTCGACTAGTGTTCGGCTATGAGCAGTTCTTC
>TRBV19|NA|TRBJ2-7|NA
CASSIGGYEQYF
TGTGCCAGTAGTATAGGAGGCTACGAGCAGTACTTC